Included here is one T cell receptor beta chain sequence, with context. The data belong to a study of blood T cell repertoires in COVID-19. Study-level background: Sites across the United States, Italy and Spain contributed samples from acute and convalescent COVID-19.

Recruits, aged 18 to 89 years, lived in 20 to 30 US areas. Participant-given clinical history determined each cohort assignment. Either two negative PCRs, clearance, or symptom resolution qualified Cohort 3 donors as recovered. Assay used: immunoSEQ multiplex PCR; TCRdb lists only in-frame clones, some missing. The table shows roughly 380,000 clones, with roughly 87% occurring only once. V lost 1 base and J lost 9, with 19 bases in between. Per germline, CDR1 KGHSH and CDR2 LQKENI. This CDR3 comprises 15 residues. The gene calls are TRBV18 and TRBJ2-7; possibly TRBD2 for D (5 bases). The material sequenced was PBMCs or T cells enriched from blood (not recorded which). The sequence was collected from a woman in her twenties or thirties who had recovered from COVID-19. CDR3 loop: CASSPREVLEGGQYF. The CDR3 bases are TGTGCCAGCTCACCACGTGAAGTGCTTGAGGGTGGGCAGTACTTC.